These T cell receptor beta chains were read from a single sample in a study of blood T cell repertoires in COVID-19. Method: immunoSEQ multiplex PCR; TCRdb's copy keeps in-frame clones and lacks some. The table records 240,000 or so clones, about 80% of them present only once. The sample consisted of peripheral blood. Source of these receptors: a woman of 80 years or more with acute or convalescent COVID-19. Each CDR3 is given with its conserved first and last residue. D genes are given only for firm matches. Some rows have no size entry. The others give once, few or many, or a class for an expanded clone.

J gene | clone size | D gene | V gene | CDR3 protein | CDR3 DNA
TRBJ1-1 | . | . | TRBV2 | CASSLRRYLSEAFF | TGTGCCAGCAGCCTACGTCGCTATCTAAGTGAAGCTTTCTTT
TRBJ1-6 | . | . | TRBV2 | CASSEAGGGHF | TGTGCCAGCAGTGAAGCAGGCGGGGGGCACTTT
TRBJ1-1 | . | . | TRBV14 | CASSQSRNTEAFF | TGTGCCAGCAGCCAGAGCCGGAACACTGAAGCTTTCTTT
TRBJ1-2 | . | . | TRBV2 | CASRPPWGGYGYTF | TGTGCCAGCAGACCCCCGTGGGGGGGCTATGGCTACACCTTC
TRBJ1-4 | . | TRBD1 | TRBV4-2 | CASSQSDRGELEKLFF | TGTGCCAGCAGCCAGTCGGACAGGGGGGAGCTAGAAAAACTGTTTTTT
TRBJ2-7 | . | TRBD2 | TRBV5-5 | CASSLLTSGGAYEQYF | TGTGCCAGCAGCTTGCTGACTAGCGGGGGGGCCTACGAGCAGTACTTC
TRBJ1-2 | few | TRBD1 | TRBV28 | CASSLSDRAAVGYTF | TGTGCCAGCAGTTTATCGGACAGGGCCGCCGTTGGCTACACCTTC
TRBJ1-6 | once | TRBD1 | TRBV29-1 | CSTRTGANSPLHF | TGCAGCACCCGGACAGGGGCCAATTCACCCCTCCACTTT
TRBJ2-5 | . | . | TRBV3-1/TRBV3-2 | CASRTARGTQYF | TGTGCCAGCAGGACCGCCCGGGGGACCCAGTACTTC
TRBJ1-5 | . | TRBD1 | TRBV6-6 | CASSYGQGWNQPQHF | TGTGCCAGCAGTTACGGACAGGGCTGGAATCAGCCCCAGCATTTT
TRBJ1-2 | . | . | TRBV5-4 | CASSFTGSNYGYTF | TGTGCCAGCAGCTTCACAGGATCTAACTATGGCTACACCTTC
TRBJ1-5 | . | . | TRBV10-3 | CAISESSGQFGQPQHF | TGTGCCATCAGTGAGTCCAGTGGACAGTTTGGTCAGCCCCAGCATTTT
TRBJ2-7 | few | . | TRBV5-5 | CASRLSTSQGVAPLLYF | TGTGCCAGCAGGCTCAGCACCTCCCAAGGGGTTGCCCCTCTCTTGTACTTC
TRBJ2-7 | many | . | TRBV7-9 | CASSLGPGDEQYF | TGTGCCAGCAGCTTAGGGCCAGGGGACGAGCAGTACTTC
TRBJ2-3 | . | . | TRBV3-1/TRBV3-2 | CASSLLLGSSTDTQYF | TGTGCCAGCAGCCTCCTACTAGGTTCTAGCACAGATACGCAGTATTTT
TRBJ1-2 | . | TRBD1 | TRBV6-2/TRBV6-3 | CASSQPGQKRYGYTF | TGTGCCAGCAGTCAGCCGGGACAGAAACGTTATGGCTACACCTTC
TRBJ2-3 | . | TRBD2 | TRBV7-3 | CASSGGLAGSPSTDTQYF | TGTGCCAGCAGCGGGGGACTAGCGGGGTCCCCTAGCACAGATACGCAGTATTTT
TRBJ1-5 | . | . | TRBV27 | CASSFIGDNQPQHF | TGTGCCAGCAGTTTCATAGGGGACAATCAGCCCCAGCATTTT
TRBJ2-3 | once | TRBD2 | TRBV5-4 | CASSAGGGTDTQYF | TGTGCCAGCAGCGCCGGGGGGGGCACAGATACGCAGTATTTT
TRBJ1-5 | . | TRBD1 | TRBV2 | CASRGQGVLNQPQHF | TGTGCCAGCAGAGGACAGGGCGTCTTAAATCAGCCCCAGCATTTT
TRBJ1-2 | once | . | TRBV28 | CASSMGEGRNYGYTF | TGTGCCAGCAGCATGGGCGAGGGGAGGAACTATGGCTACACCTTC
TRBJ1-2 | few | TRBD1 | TRBV7-9 | CASTQGGQENYGYTF | TGTGCCAGCACTCAGGGGGGACAGGAGAACTATGGCTACACCTTC
TRBJ2-7 | . | TRBD2 | TRBV2 | CASSSLAGDLSYEQYF | TGTGCCAGCAGTAGCCTAGCGGGGGACCTCTCCTACGAGCAGTACTTC
TRBJ2-2 | . | . | TRBV5-1 | CASSLGPNTGELFF | TGCGCCAGCAGCTTGGGGCCGAACACCGGGGAGCTGTTTTTT
TRBJ2-7 | . | . | TRBV28 | CASIPGTPIGEQYF | TGTGCCAGCATCCCCGGGACACCCATCGGCGAGCAGTACTTC
TRBJ2-3 | . | . | TRBV6-5 | CASRRVAPDTQYF | TGTGCCAGCAGACGGGTAGCCCCAGATACGCAGTATTTT
TRBJ2-7 | . | TRBD1 | TRBV10-3 | CAISPGTGKYEQYF | TGTGCCATCAGCCCCGGGACAGGGAAATACGAGCAGTACTTC
TRBJ2-2 | . | . | TRBV3-1/TRBV3-2 | CASSQFPSVAGELFF | TGTGCCAGCAGCCAATTCCCTAGCGTTGCCGGGGAGCTGTTTTTT
TRBJ2-2 | . | TRBD1 | TRBV28 | CASRPIRTGQADTGELFF | TGTGCCAGCAGACCCATCCGGACAGGGCAGGCGGACACCGGGGAGCTGTTTTTT